This entry lists 20 T cell receptor beta chains sequenced from one sample in a study of long-term antiretroviral therapy in people with HIV. Researchers ran immunoSEQ v3.0 at survey level. Using immunoSEQ multiplex PCR, the repertoire was profiled, and TCRdb retains in-frame clones only, with some absent. This table holds approximately 11,000 clones, about 88% found once. The specimen comprised unsorted PBMCs, sampled less than 7.5 years after starting antiretroviral therapy. The receptors were sampled from a middle-aged man with HIV.

This sequence joins TRBV5-1 and TRBJ2-3, with 8 positions matching TRBD1. CDR1 SGHRS and CDR2 YFSETQ come from the germline V gene. V shed 3 bases and J 0 bases; nucleotides not matched to a gene: 9. The CDR3 contains 17 residues. For the CDR3, the DNA is TGCGCCAGCAGCTCAGGGACAGGTTTTCCAAGCACAGATACGCAGTATTTT. It translates to CASSSGTGFPSTDTQYF. The entire variable domain, with the rest obtained from reference TRBV5-1 and TRBJ2-3, is as follows: KAGVTQTPRYLIKTRGQQVTLSCSPISGHRSVSWYQQTPGQGLQFLFEYFSETQRNKGNFPGRFSGRQFSNSRSEMNVSTLELGDSALYLCASSSGTGFPSTDTQYFGPGTRLTVL.

Here the CDR3 reads CASSLQFGFNQPQHF. The CDR3 DNA follows: TGCGCCAGCAGTCTCCAGTTCGGGTTCAATCAGCCCCAGCATTTT. J is TRBJ1-5 and V is TRBV4-1; D remains ambiguous. Germline V lookup: CDR1 MGHRA, CDR2 YSYEKL. Between the trimmed V and J ends, which lost 6 bases and 3 bases, there was a span of 15 bases. This CDR3 has 15 amino acids.

The V call is TRBV9, the J call TRBJ2-5; D possibly corresponds to TRBD2 (5 bases). The germline CDR1 and CDR2 sequences are SGDLS and YYNGEE. CDR3 length equals 13 residues. V was pared by 3 bases and J by 5 bases, with 11 bases between. The CDR3 DNA follows: TGTGCCAGCAGCGGACTAAGTAAGGAGACCCAGTACTTC. Translation: CASSGLSKETQYF.

The chain recombines TRBV6-1 with TRBJ2-3; the D gene could be TRBD1 or TRBD2 (5 bases each). The CDR3 contains 17 residues. Between the trimmed V and J ends, which lost 1 base and 3 bases, there was a span of 17 bases. From germline, CDR1 is MNHNS and CDR2 SASEGT. The CDR3: CASSEEGRLIGTDTQYF. DNA for the CDR3: TGTGCCAGCAGTGAAGAGGGACGACTCATCGGGACAGATACGCAGTATTTT.

This rearrangement joins TRBV6-5 to TRBJ1-2, with TRBD1 matching 8 bases. The CDR3 is 16 amino acids. Trimming cost V 3 bases and J 7 bases; bases outside gene matches: 13. Germline V gene data show CDR1 as MNHEY and CDR2 as SVGAGI. DNA of the CDR3: TGTGCCAGCAGTTATGACCGGCGAACAGGGGGTCTTGGCTACACCTTC. Translated: CASSYDRRTGGLGYTF.

J is TRBJ1-5 and V is TRBV19; D is uncertain. In germline, CDR1 is LNHDA, CDR2 SQIVND (reference sequence). V lost 6 bases and J 7 bases, leaving 13 bases between the germline ends. There are 13 residues in the CDR3. CDR3 amino acids: CASRPTPSQPQHF. The CDR3 DNA sequence: TGTGCCAGTAGGCCAACACCATCCCAGCCCCAGCATTTT.

Only one count was recorded for this clone. V usage is TRBV30 and J usage is TRBJ1-1; D is ambiguous. CDR1 is GTSNPN, CDR2 SVGIG, per germline (reference sequence). The CDR3 loop spans 11 amino acids. V was shortened by 5 bases and J by 8 bases, with 12 bases between the two germline ends. The CDR3 spells CAWAQTEEAFF. CDR3 in DNA: TGTGCCTGGGCACAGACCGAAGAAGCTTTCTTT.

The chain has TRBV30 and TRBJ1-1, with D possibly TRBD1 on 5 matching bases. V was pared by 0 bases and J by 6 bases, with 23 bases between. Germline V gene data show CDR1 as GTSNPN and CDR2 as SVGIG (reference sequence). The CDR3 is made up of 17 amino acids. The CDR3 spells CAWSVRGYGADWSEAFF. In DNA, the CDR3 is TGTGCCTGGAGTGTGCGGGGCTACGGGGCGGATTGGTCTGAAGCTTTCTTT. Supplemented by reference TRBV30 and TRBJ1-1, the full variable domain reads SQTIHQWPATLVQPVGSPLSLECTVEGTSNPNLYWYRQAAGRGLQLLFYSVGIGQISSEVPQNLSASRPQDRQFILSSKKLLLSDSGFYLCAWSVRGYGADWSEAFFGQGTRLTVV.

DNA for the CDR3: TGCGCCAGCAGCTTGGGGCAGGGAGGAGAAAAACTGTTTTTT. Residues: CASSLGQGGEKLFF. The chain recombines TRBV5-1 with TRBJ1-4; TRBD1 is a possible D gene (5 bases). V lost 0 bases and J 8 bases, leaving 11 bases between the germline ends. The CDR3 spans 14 residues. Per the germline V gene, CDR1 is SGHRS and CDR2 is YFSETQ.

This clone has only a few counts. The chain is built from TRBV2 and TRBJ2-7; D remains ambiguous. This CDR3 is built from 14 residues. Germline CDR1 is SNHLY and CDR2 is FYNNEI. Trimming stripped 0 bases from V and 2 bases from J, with 8 bases between. The CDR3 is CASSEAYTAYEQYF. In DNA, the CDR3 is TGTGCCAGCAGTGAAGCGTACACAGCCTACGAGCAGTACTTC.

The genes are TRBV5-1 and TRBJ1-4; D is unresolved. Germline V gene data show CDR1 as SGHRS and CDR2 as YFSETQ. The CDR3 contains 12 residues. Between the trimmed V and J ends, which lost 1 base and 8 bases, there was a span of 6 bases. The CDR3 DNA reads TGCGCCAGCAGCTTGACCGGAGAAAAACTGTTTTTT. Translated, it gives CASSLTGEKLFF.

This clone occurred a few times. The V gene is TRBV28, the J gene TRBJ2-7; no definite D call. Trimming cost V 5 bases and J 4 bases, with 12 bases left between them. The germline gives CDR1 MDHEN, CDR2 SYDVKM. The CDR3 sequence is 13 residues long. The CDR3 spells CASSPEEFYEQYF. DNA for the CDR3: TGTGCCAGCAGTCCGGAAGAATTTTACGAGCAGTACTTC. Together with reference TRBV28 and TRBJ2-7, the CDR3 gives the full variable domain: DVKVTQSSRYLVKRTGEKVFLECVQDMDHENMFWYRQDPGLGLRLIYFSYDVKMKEKGDIPEGYSVSREKKERFSLILESASTNQTSMYLCASSPEEFYEQYFGPGTRLTVT.

This clone was recorded once. The genes are TRBV7-9 and TRBJ2-5; 8 nucleotides line up with TRBD1. The CDR3 loop spans 17 amino acids. J lost 1 base, V lost 5 bases, and 12 bases had no gene match. In germline, CDR1 is SEHNR, CDR2 FQNEAQ (reference sequence). The CDR3, as DNA: TGTGCCAGCAGCACCCTCCCAGGGGGCGCGTCCCAAGAGACCCAGTACTTC. This codes for CASSTLPGGASQETQYF.

V and J are TRBV4-1 and TRBJ1-2; D remains ambiguous. This CDR3 contains 15 residues. The V end lost 6 bases, the J end lost 5 bases, and 19 bases lay between the germline ends. The germline gives CDR1 MGHRA, CDR2 YSYEKL. The CDR3 is CASREIPAAGYGYTF. Here the CDR3 DNA reads TGCGCCAGCAGAGAAATCCCGGCCGCGGGTTATGGCTACACCTTC.

This chain joins TRBV10-3 and TRBJ1-5, with D unresolved. The CDR3 sequence is 13 residues long. With 0 bases removed from V and 2 bases from J, the gap between germline ends came to 2 bases. The germline V gene has CDR1 ENHRY and CDR2 SYGVKD. CDR3 coding DNA: TGTGCCATCAGTGAGTCGGGCAATCAGCCCCAGCATTTT. Residues: CAISESGNQPQHF.

V usage is TRBV10-2 and J usage is TRBJ2-1; possibly TRBD1 for D (6 bases). The germline V gene has CDR1 WSHSY and CDR2 SAAADI. With 10 bases removed from V and 1 base from J, the gap between germline ends came to 17 bases. The CDR3 contains 15 residues. CDR3 amino acids: CATGTGTPSYNEQFF. The CDR3 DNA follows: TGCGCCACAGGTACAGGGACGCCGTCCTACAATGAGCAGTTCTTC.

This chain connects TRBV5-1 to TRBJ2-1; weak D call: TRBD2 (5 bases). Trimming took off 0 bases at V and 9 bases at J, with 7 bases between the two ends. Germline V lookup: CDR1 SGHRS, CDR2 YFSETQ. This CDR3 has 12 residues. For the CDR3, the DNA is TGCGCCAGCAGCTTGGGAGGGTTTGAGCAGTTCTTC. Translated: CASSLGGFEQFF.

J is TRBJ2-3 and V is TRBV7-3; D possibly corresponds to TRBD1 (6 bases). This CDR3 spans 15 amino acids. Deletions cut 1 base from V and 2 bases from J, with 10 bases between. The germline gives CDR1 SGHTA, CDR2 FQGTGA. CDR3 in DNA: TGTGCCAGCAGCTTAATGGACAGTCCCACAGATACGCAGTATTTT. Protein: CASSLMDSPTDTQYF.

The chain employs TRBV29-1 and TRBJ1-2; D is unclear. V lost 1 base, J lost 5 bases, and 14 bases lay in between. The CDR3 covers 14 residues. Germline CDR1 and CDR2: SQVTM and ANQGSEA. In DNA form, the CDR3 reads TGCAGCGTTGAAGTCTCGAGGGCAGGTTATGGCTACACCTTC. It translates to CSVEVSRAGYGYTF. The variable domain in full, with the rest retrieved from reference TRBV29-1 and TRBJ1-2, is SAVISQKPSRDICQRGTSLTIQCQVDSQVTMMFWYRQQPGQSLTLIATANQGSEATYESGFVIDKFPISRPNLTFSTLTVSNMSPEDSSIYLCSVEVSRAGYGYTFGSGTRLTVV.

The CDR3 sequence is CAWSKGVALTDTQYF. CDR3 bases: TGTGCCTGGAGTAAGGGGGTGGCCCTCACAGATACGCAGTATTTT. The genes are TRBV30 and TRBJ2-3; perhaps TRBD1 as D (6 bases). V was clipped by 2 bases and J by 2 bases, with 14 bases between them. The germline CDR1 and CDR2 sequences are GTSNPN and SVGIG (reference sequence). There are 15 residues in the CDR3.